This TCR beta chain was recovered during a study of cytomegalovirus exposure and HLA in healthy donors. Points from the study as a whole: Some TCR beta chains (over 150 of them) were listed as cytomegalovirus-associated. One cluster of highly shared sequence variants probably arose as a sequencing artifact.

Note on this clone: As yet, its antigen is unknown.

Germline CDR1 and CDR2: SEHNR and FQNEAQ (reference sequence). J was trimmed by 2 bases and V by 1 base; bases with no gene match: 6. The CDR3 sequence is 17 residues long. PCR employed 60 Vbeta and 13 Jbeta primers. Assay used: immunoSEQ multiplex PCR; TCRdb lists only in-frame clones, some missing. The data hold about 130,000 clones, with roughly 84% observed a single time. The sequence was collected from a man aged 50 to 59 in good health and CMV-seronegative. The sequencing input was PBMCs. The rearrangement links TRBV7-9 to TRBJ1-4; 8 nucleotides line up with TRBD1. Here the CDR3 reads CASSLGQGAVTNEKLFF. In DNA form, the CDR3 reads TGTGCCAGCAGCTTAGGCCAGGGGGCGGTCACTAATGAAAAACTGTTTTTT. Full variable domain (outside the CDR3, taken from reference TRBV7-9 and TRBJ1-4): DTGVSQNPRHKITKRGQNVTFRCDPISEHNRLYWYRQTLGQGPEFLTYFQNEAQLEKSRLLSDRFSAERPKGSFSTLEIQRTEQGDSAMYLCASSLGQGAVTNEKLFFGSGTQLSVL.